This paragraph covers one TCR beta chain sequence. Antigen specificity is unknown. People who had autoimmune disease history or systemic immunosuppression were excluded. Using immunoSEQ multiplex PCR, the repertoire was profiled, and TCRdb retains in-frame clones only, with some absent. The sample holds about 81,000 clones, around four fifths seen once. The entry originates in a study of OX40 agonist ivuxolimab in advanced cancers. In the study overall: A diagnosis of hepatocellular carcinoma, melanoma, renal cell or head and neck cancer was present in dose-escalation patients. Notes on the study in general: Circulating CD4+ and CD8+ T cells showed clonal expansion by week 6 at 0.1 to 3.0 mg/kg. Partial responders treated at 0.1-3.0 mg/kg exhibited clonal expansion among the lowest measured.

Specimen: CD4+ or CD8+ T cells sorted from blood, collected in a trial of the OX40 agonist ivuxolimab. The receptor's source is an adult with an advanced solid tumor such as melanoma, head and neck, liver or kidney cancer.

Written as DNA, the CDR3 is TGCGCCAGCAAACCCCTTCATAACAGGGGACATGGAAACACCATATATTTT. Protein sequence: CASKPLHNRGHGNTIYF. This rearrangement joins TRBV23-1 to TRBJ1-3; the match to TRBD1 covers 7 bases. TRBV23-1 is noted as an ORF with a role that remains uncertain. The CDR3 length is 17 residues. The junction had 15 bases not matched to a gene; V was cut back by 7 bases and J by 3 bases.